Presented here are 15 T cell receptor beta chains from one specimen sequenced in a study of T cell clusters in autoimmune cytopenias. TRB amplification used approximately 250 ng of peripheral blood genomic DNA. Multiplex touch-down PCR amplified TRB using TRB-A and TRB-B pools in one tube. TCRdb re-called the multiplex PCR reads; every CDR3 protein appears as one record, without DNA. Its table lists roughly 2,300 distinct CDR3 sequences. Sequenced: peripheral blood. The receptors shown here come from a human donor with an autoimmune cytopenia or autoimmune hepatitis (not recorded which).

This clonotype counts as medium-sized by frequency. The rearrangement joins TRBV27 to TRBJ1-5; TCRdb's D call of TRBD1 is untestable without DNA. This CDR3 has 17 amino acids. CDR1 MNHEY and CDR2 SMNVEV come from the germline V gene (reference sequence). The CDR3 sequence is CASPPKTGGDSNQPQHF.

The chain recombines TRBV7-2 with TRBJ2-7; TCRdb proposes TRBD1, but this gene call is untestable without DNA. Germline CDR1 reads SGHTA; CDR2 reads FQGNSA. The CDR3 runs 15 residues. The CDR3 reads CASSLERTGPYEQYF.

The chain carries TRBV6-5 and TRBJ1-1. The CDR3 is 15 residues long. The germline CDR1 and CDR2 sequences are MNHEY and SVGAGI. The CDR3 sequence: CASRQKGGTNTEAFF.

CDR3 amino acids: CASSTPGKQETQYF. This sequence joins TRBV6-2 or TRBV6-3 and TRBJ2-5; TCRdb picks TRBD1, but there is no DNA to check that call. Germline V gene lookup returns CDR1 MNHEY and CDR2 SVGEGT. The CDR3 extends over 14 amino acids.

In terms of frequency, this clonotype is large. The chain is built from TRBV6-4 and TRBJ2-5; the D gene TCRdb calls, TRBD1, cannot be checked with no DNA. CDR1 and CDR2 from the germline V gene are MRHNA and SNTAGT. CDR3 size: 15 residues. The CDR3 reads CARRVRGGPQETQYF.

The genes are TRBV18 and TRBJ1-1; TCRdb designates TRBD1, a call that cannot be tested without DNA. This CDR3 is built from 16 residues. Germline CDR1 reads KGHSH; CDR2 reads LQKENI. The CDR3 loop is CASSWTEVARNTEAFF.

The V call is TRBV6-5, the J call TRBJ2-5; the D gene TCRdb calls, TRBD1, cannot be checked with no DNA. CDR1 is MNHEY and CDR2 is SVGAGI in the germline V gene. CDR3 size: 12 residues. The CDR3: CASRTGTGIPYF.

This chain uses TRBV6-4 with TRBJ2-1; TCRdb outputs TRBD2, but without DNA this stays unchecked. There are 16 residues in the CDR3. Germline lookup yields CDR1 MRHNA and CDR2 SNTAGT. The CDR3 sequence is CASSDSGLAGWNEQFF.

This clonotype is deemed large (0.1 to 1%) by its frequency. V usage is TRBV5-5 and J usage is TRBJ2-2. Germline V gene lookup returns CDR1 SGHKS and CDR2 YYEKEE (reference sequence). The CDR3 consists of 12 residues. CDR3 region: CASSLMVGELFF.

Considering frequency, this clonotype is medium-sized (0.01 to 0.1%). The chain carries TRBV30 and TRBJ2-2. The length of the CDR3 is 13 residues. Germline V lookup: CDR1 GTSNPN, CDR2 SVGIG (reference sequence). CDR3 loop: CAWNYMHTGELFF.

Judged by frequency, this clonotype is medium-sized. This chain joins TRBV24-1 and TRBJ2-5; the D gene TCRdb calls, TRBD1, cannot be checked with no DNA. The germline V gene encodes CDR1 KGHDR and CDR2 SFDVKD. The CDR3 loop spans 14 amino acids. The CDR3 sequence: CATSDFGQERTQYF.

The CDR3 sequence is CASSLAQHSYEQYF. This chain joins TRBV7-3 and TRBJ2-7. CDR3 length: 14 amino acids. Germline values: CDR1 SGHTA, CDR2 FQGTGA.

The chain couples TRBV10-3 to TRBJ1-1. The CDR3 extends over 15 amino acids. CDR1 is ENHRY and CDR2 is SYGVKD in the germline V gene. CDR3 loop: CAISESGSLNTEAFF.

Frequency places this clonotype as medium-sized. The chain employs TRBV7-6 and TRBJ2-3; TCRdb reports TRBD1, a call that lacks DNA to check it against. The CDR3 consists of 16 residues. Germline lookup yields CDR1 SGHVS and CDR2 FNYEAQ. CDR3 in amino acids: CASSDTAGALADTQYF.

The chain is built from TRBV6-2 or TRBV6-3 and TRBJ2-6. CDR1 MNHEY and CDR2 SVGEGT come from the germline V gene. The CDR3 has 14 amino acids. The CDR3 is CASSPAGGANVLTF.